This entry lists 14 T cell receptor beta chains sequenced from one sample in a study of beta chain features in type 1 diabetes. The isolated RNA, all of it, was reverse transcribed, so expressed TCRB transcripts were what got sequenced. Assay used: immunoSEQ multiplex PCR; TCRdb lists only in-frame clones, some missing. The sample includes some 270,000 clones, 12% to 15% seen only once; the top ten take more than 0.02%. Sequenced material: naive CD4+ T cells from blood. These receptors were taken from a woman aged 40 to 50 in good health.

This clone was detected only a few times. The chain combines TRBV5-1 with TRBJ1-6, with 7 bases fitting TRBD1. Germline V gene data show CDR1 as SGHRS and CDR2 as YFSETQ. This CDR3 contains 14 residues. V lost 4 bases to trimming and J lost 7 bases; unmatched junction nucleotides: 5. The CDR3 sequence is CASSLGTVNSPLHF. The CDR3 nucleotides are TGCGCCAGCAGCCTCGGGACAGTAAATTCACCCCTCCACTTT.

The chain couples TRBV9 to TRBJ2-6; 7 positions agree with TRBD1. J lost 0 bases, V lost 4 bases, and 7 bases had no gene match. Germline CDR1 and CDR2: SGDLS and YYNGEE. The CDR3 has 17 residues. The CDR3: CASSRTGPFSGANVLTF. As DNA, the CDR3 is TGTGCCAGCAGCCGGACAGGACCTTTCTCTGGGGCCAACGTCCTGACTTTC.

This clone has more than one count but fewer than ten. The genes are TRBV7-9 and TRBJ2-1; 11 nucleotides line up with TRBD2. The CDR3 runs to 17 residues. CDR1 and CDR2 (germline): SEHNR, FQNEAQ (reference sequence). V was clipped by 8 bases and J by 8 bases; unmatched bases: 17. The CDR3 reads CASRSVAGGLRSYEQFF. CDR3 bases: TGTGCCAGCCGCAGCGTAGCGGGGGGGCTGAGGTCGTATGAGCAGTTCTTC.

The V and J genes are TRBV9 and TRBJ2-7; D might be TRBD1 (7 bases). V dropped 3 bases and J dropped 1 base, with 14 bases sitting between them. The CDR3 spans 15 residues. CDR1 SGDLS and CDR2 YYNGEE come from the germline V gene. The CDR3, as DNA: TGTGCCAGCAGCGCGACAGGGAGGAGTTCCTACGAGCAGTACTTC. It encodes CASSATGRSSYEQYF.

A few counts support this clone. The V call is TRBV5-4, the J call TRBJ2-7; unclear D gene. This CDR3 has 12 residues. V gave up 4 bases and J gave up 3 bases, with 8 bases separating them. Per the germline V gene, CDR1 is SGHNT and CDR2 is YYREEE (reference sequence). The CDR3 sequence is CASSQNRYEQYF. CDR3 nucleotide sequence: TGTGCCAGCAGCCAGAACCGCTACGAGCAGTACTTC.

This chain connects TRBV5-4 to TRBJ2-5; weak D call: TRBD2 (5 bases). This CDR3 spans 14 amino acids. From germline, CDR1 is SGHNT and CDR2 YYREEE (reference sequence). V was pared by 3 bases and J by 1 base, with 10 bases between. CDR3 sequence reads: CASSSEVFQETQYF. The CDR3 region has the DNA TGTGCCAGCAGCTCGGAGGTGTTCCAAGAGACCCAGTACTTC.

The chain joins TRBV4-1 to TRBJ1-5; no firm D call. V gave up 2 bases and J gave up 4 bases, with 9 bases separating them. CDR3 length: 14 amino acids. Germline V gene data show CDR1 as MGHRA and CDR2 as YSYEKL. CDR3 in DNA: TGCGCCAGCAGCCAACGGACGGGGAATCAGCCCCAGCATTTT. Its translation is CASSQRTGNQPQHF.

This clone appeared a few times. The chain couples TRBV7-2 to TRBJ1-2, with 10 bases lining up with TRBD1. The CDR3 has 14 residues. V shed 2 bases, J shed 6 bases, and the junction held 3 bases outside the gene matches. CDR1 is SGHTA, CDR2 FQGNSA, per germline. As DNA, the CDR3 is TGTGCCAGCAGCTTAAGTGGGACAGGGGATGGCTACACCTTC. Translating it yields CASSLSGTGDGYTF.

In its sample, this clone was seen a few times. The rearrangement links TRBV6-1 to TRBJ2-1; 12 bases fit TRBD2. CDR1 and CDR2 (germline): MNHNS, SASEGT. CDR3 length: 15 residues. V dropped 6 bases and J dropped 7; count of bases not matched to a gene: 7. The CDR3 DNA is TGTGCCAGCAGACGTACTAGCGGGGGGTGGAATGAGCAGTTCTTC. Amino acids: CASRRTSGGWNEQFF.

The V and J genes are TRBV2 and TRBJ2-5, with 11 bases identical to TRBD1. CDR1 and CDR2 (germline): SNHLY, FYNNEI. This CDR3 region has 15 residues. The junction had 5 bases not matched to a gene; V was cut back by 3 bases and J by 5 bases. CDR3 bases: TGTGCCAGCAGTGAGGACAGGGGGCGCGGTGAGACCCAGTACTTC. This translates into CASSEDRGRGETQYF.

The rearrangement uses TRBV4-1 and TRBJ1-4, with TRBD1 identical over 10 bases. Losses at the gene ends were 5 bases for V and 8 bases for J; bases not matched to a gene: 11. Germline V lookup: CDR1 MGHRA, CDR2 YSYEKL. The CDR3 has 16 residues. CDR3 DNA: TGCGCCAGCAGCTCCCGGGACAGGGGCGGTGGGGAAAAACTGTTTTTT. It codes for CASSSRDRGGGEKLFF.

This clone was recorded a few times. This sample includes further DNA sequences coding for the same CDR3. The chain employs TRBV25-1 and TRBJ2-7; D unresolved. The V gene lost 4 bases and the J gene lost 4 bases, with 5 bases spanning the gap. In germline, CDR1 is MGHDK, CDR2 SYGVNS. This CDR3 has 11 amino acids. The CDR3 here is CASSALYEQYF. The CDR3 DNA follows: TGTGCCAGCAGTGCTTTATACGAGCAGTACTTC.

V usage is TRBV19 and J usage is TRBJ1-5, with D hard to call. The V end was cut by 6 bases, the J end by 2 bases, with 5 bases between. The CDR3 is 12 residues long. Germline V gives CDR1 LNHDA, CDR2 SQIVND (reference sequence). The CDR3 DNA is TGTGCCAGTAGGTCCGGCAATCAGCCCCAGCATTTT. This codes for CASRSGNQPQHF.

A single count supports this clone. The chain employs TRBV29-1 and TRBJ1-5; D is undetermined. The CDR3 consists of 13 residues. Germline assignment: CDR1 SQVTM and CDR2 ANQGSEA. V was shortened by 6 bases and J by 4 bases, with 13 bases between the two germline ends. CDR3 in amino acids: CSVRASPNQPQHF. The CDR3 coding sequence is TGCAGCGTGCGGGCTTCGCCGAATCAGCCCCAGCATTTT.